The 2 T cell receptor delta chains below all came from one sample that was sequenced in a study of Vγ9Vδ2 T cells in congenital toxoplasmosis. Template-switch reverse transcription used TRGC- and TRDC-specific primers together in a single tube. The TRGC primer was designed to bind both TRGC1 and TRGC2 constant genes. TCRdb applied CATT to the reads for clone calling. The sample includes several hundred delta-chain clones, around 7.7% of them seen just once. Sample: gamma-delta T cells from blood. The receptors originated from a child under 10 years old born to a mother with Toxoplasma gondii infection during pregnancy, either congenitally infected or uninfected (not recorded which).

This clone was observed once. V is TRDV2 and J is TRDJ3; 7 bases agree with TRDD3. There are 17 residues in the CDR3. V trimming: 0 bases; J trimming: 0 bases; junction bases outside the gene matches: 1. Germline V CDR1 and CDR2: GEAIGNYY, EKD. CDR3 coding DNA: TGTGCCTGTGACACCTGGGGGAGCTCCTGGGACACCCGACAGATGTTTTTC. It is translated as CACDTWGSSWDTRQMFF.

By its share, this clone is large (0.1 to 1%). V usage is TRDV1 and J usage is TRDJ2; 8 nucleotides align to TRDD3. Germline CDR1 and CDR2: TSWWSYY and QGS. The CDR3 is 19 amino acids. With V trimmed by 5 bases and J by 3 bases, 17 bases remained unmatched. Here the CDR3 reads CALGSPLAVLGGLTAQLFF. As DNA, the CDR3 is TGTGCTCTTGGGTCCCCCCTAGCAGTACTGGGGGGCCTGACAGCACAACTCTTCTTT.